This T cell receptor beta chain was identified in a study of shared clonotypes between healthy human individuals. Naive CD8 cells lacked CD45RO and underwent positive selection for CCR7, leaving out terminally differentiated effector memory CD45RA+ cells. Assay: immunoSEQ multiplex PCR; the TCRdb copy retains only in-frame clones and omits some. The data show millions of clones, with approximately 94% seen just once and about 1.1% held by the top ten. This CDR3 comprises 14 residues. CDR1 is SGHRS and CDR2 is YFSETQ in the germline V gene. V gave up 3 bases and J gave up 8 bases, with 14 bases separating them. This clone is a singleton in its sample.

The TCR was taken from a man aged 18 to 30 in good health. This chain connects TRBV5-1 to TRBJ1-4; TRBD1 is a possible D gene (6 bases). The sequenced sample consisted of naive CD8+ T cells sorted from blood. The CDR3 DNA reads TGCGCCAGCAGCTCTTCGGGGCAGGGGGAAAAACTGTTTTTT. Translated, it gives CASSSSGQGEKLFF. Filled out from reference TRBV5-1 and TRBJ1-4, the complete variable domain reads KAGVTQTPRYLIKTRGQQVTLSCSPISGHRSVSWYQQTPGQGLQFLFEYFSETQRNKGNFPGRFSGRQFSNSRSEMNVSTLELGDSALYLCASSSSGQGEKLFFGSGTQLSVL.